This T cell receptor (beta chain) was identified in a study of cytomegalovirus exposure and HLA in healthy donors. Regarding the study as a whole: A later analysis found most CMV-associated TCR beta chains apparently HLA-restricted. In an earlier analysis, productive rearrangement rates for most beta V segments clustered near 87% or 30%. The study recorded about 160 TCR beta chains that were cytomegalovirus-associated.

Turning to this clone: Its antigen is not identified.

The study ran its PCR with 60 Vbeta and 13 Jbeta primers. Some clones are missing from TCRdb's copy, which holds only in-frame ones; the method was immunoSEQ multiplex PCR. The sample has about 83,000 clones, over 70% seen once. CDR1 and CDR2 (germline): SQVTM, ANQGSEA. The CDR3 sequence is 12 residues long. Trimming pared 7 bases from V and 3 bases from J, leaving 12 bases between. The rearrangement joins TRBV29-1 to TRBJ1-1; maybe TRBD1 (5 bases). Material for sequencing was PBMCs. The receptor comes from a man aged 55 to 70 in good health and CMV-seronegative. The DNA for the CDR3 is TGCAGCGCCGGGGGTGGGGACACTGAAGCTTTCTTT. It specifies CSAGGGDTEAFF.